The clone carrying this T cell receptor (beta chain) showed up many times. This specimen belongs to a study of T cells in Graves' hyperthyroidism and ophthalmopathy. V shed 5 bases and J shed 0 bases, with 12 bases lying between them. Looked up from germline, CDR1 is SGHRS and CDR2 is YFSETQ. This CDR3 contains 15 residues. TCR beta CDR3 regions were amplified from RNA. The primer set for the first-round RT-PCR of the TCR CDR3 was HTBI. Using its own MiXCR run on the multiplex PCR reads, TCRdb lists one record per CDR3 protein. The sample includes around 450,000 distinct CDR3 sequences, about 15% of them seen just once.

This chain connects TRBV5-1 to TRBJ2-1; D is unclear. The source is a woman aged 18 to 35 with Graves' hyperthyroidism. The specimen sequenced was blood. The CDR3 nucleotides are TGCGCCAGCAGGCCTAGTGGTAGCTCCTACAATGAGCAGTTCTTC. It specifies CASRPSGSSYNEQFF.